The 5 T cell receptor beta chains below all came from one sample that was sequenced in a study of OX40 agonist ivuxolimab in advanced cancers. Profiling relied on immunoSEQ multiplex PCR, and the TCRdb table lists in-frame clones only, not all of them. This table holds roughly 76,000 clones, 84% found once. The sequenced sample was CD4+ or CD8+ T cells sorted from blood, obtained in a trial of the OX40 agonist ivuxolimab. Receptor source: an adult with an advanced solid tumor such as melanoma, head and neck, liver or kidney cancer.

The chain carries TRBV19 and TRBJ2-7; D assignment may be TRBD1 or TRBD2 (6 bases each). There are 15 residues in the CDR3. Germline V lookup: CDR1 LNHDA, CDR2 SQIVND (reference sequence). V was clipped by 3 bases and J by 2 bases, with 14 bases between them. The DNA of the CDR3 is TGTGCCAGTAGTATCGGGGGCCGGGCTGCCTACGAGCAGTACTTC. Its protein is CASSIGGRAAYEQYF. Together with reference TRBV19 and TRBJ2-7, the CDR3 gives the full variable domain: DGGITQSPKYLFRKEGQNVTLSCEQNLNHDAMYWYRQDPGQGLRLIYYSQIVNDFQKGDIAEGYSVSREKKESFPLTVTSAQKNPTAFYLCASSIGGRAAYEQYFGPGTRLTVT.

CDR3 residues: CASSHRTGTNEKLFF. As DNA, the CDR3 is TGCGCCAGCAGCCATCGGACAGGGACTAATGAAAAACTGTTTTTT. This sequence joins TRBV4-3 and TRBJ1-4; 8 nucleotides agree with TRBD1. The germline CDR1 and CDR2 sequences are LGHNA and YSLEER. The CDR3 length is 15 residues. After removal of 3 bases from V and 2 bases from J, the junction contained 2 bases not matched to a gene.

The chain has TRBV18 and TRBJ1-1; tentatively, D is TRBD1 (6 bases). Germline loops: CDR1 KGHSH, CDR2 LQKENI. This CDR3 contains 14 residues. The V end was cut by 3 bases, the J end by 1 base, with 9 bases between. DNA of the CDR3: TGTGCCAGCTCACCCGGACAGTCGAACACTGAAGCTTTCTTT. It translates to CASSPGQSNTEAFF.

In DNA, the CDR3 is TGTGCCACCAGCAGATTCGGACTAGCGGAGACCCAGTACTTC. This sequence encodes CATSRFGLAETQYF. The V gene is TRBV15, the J gene TRBJ2-5, with 9 bases aligning to TRBD2. The CDR3 totals 14 residues. V gave up 2 bases and J gave up 5 bases; unmatched junction bases: 3. From germline, CDR1 is LNHNV and CDR2 YYDKDF (reference sequence). Supplemented by reference TRBV15 and TRBJ2-5, the full variable domain reads DAMVIQNPRYQVTQFGKPVTLSCSQTLNHNVMYWYQQKSSQAPKLLFHYYDKDFNNEADTPDNFQSRRPNTSFCFLDIRSPGLGDTAMYLCATSRFGLAETQYFGPGTRLLVL.

The chain couples TRBV5-6 to TRBJ2-7, with TRBD1 matching over 7 bases. Germline V gene lookup returns CDR1 SGHDT and CDR2 YYEEEE. J lost 1 base, V lost 3 bases, and 10 bases had no gene match. The CDR3 covers 16 residues. The CDR3 loop is CASSSGQPAWSYEQYF. Written as DNA, the CDR3 is TGTGCCAGCAGCTCGGGACAGCCAGCGTGGTCCTACGAGCAGTACTTC.